This T cell receptor (beta chain) was sequenced in a study of T-cell memory formation after mild COVID-19. Via MiXCR, TCRdb re-called the 5' RACE reads, giving one row per CDR3 protein. The sample carries approximately 260,000 distinct CDR3 sequences, roughly 15% recorded once. The sequenced material came from PBMCs or a T cell subset sorted from them (not recorded which). This receptor was obtained from a man between 18 and 29 years old who had mild COVID-19 (a few samples of this study predate the infection). Cell type and time point are not known.

The CDR3 nucleotides are TGTGCCAGCAGCTTAGCCCCACAGGACTATGGCTACACCTTC. It codes for CASSLAPQDYGYTF. The chain couples TRBV11-1 to TRBJ1-2; possible D gene TRBD1, 5 bases. CDR1 is SGHAT, CDR2 FQDESV, per germline (reference sequence). The CDR3 length is 14 residues. Trimming cost V 0 bases and J 3 bases, with 8 bases left between them.